This is a list of T cell receptor beta chains from one sample in a study of blood T cell repertoires in COVID-19. Clones were sequenced by immunoSEQ multiplex PCR, and TCRdb holds only the in-frame ones, with some missing. The sample has 350,000 to 550,000 clones; approximately 90% are singletons. The material sequenced was peripheral blood. The receptors stem from a woman in her 30s with acute or convalescent COVID-19. The CDR3 runs from the conserved cysteine through the conserved F or W. The D gene is left open where the match is weak. Clone sizes are given selectively: once, few, many, or a class where the clone is expanded.

>-|TRBJ1-6|TRBD1|TRBV7-3
CASSLQGAFNSPLHF
TGTGCCAGCAGCCTACAGGGGGCGTTCAATTCACCCCTCCACTTT
>-|TRBJ2-5|TRBD2|TRBV4-1
CASSQAGGGPPLAGITQETQYF
TGCGCCAGCAGCCAAGCGGGTGGGGGGCCGCCGCTAGCGGGGATCACCCAAGAGACCCAGTACTTC
>-|TRBJ2-3|-|TRBV20-1
CSARDTDTQYF
TGCAGTGCTAGAGATACTGATACGCAGTATTTT
>-|TRBJ1-2|-|TRBV5-1
CASSLETGTYGYTF
TGCGCCAGCAGCTTGGAAACAGGGACCTATGGCTACACCTTC
>-|TRBJ1-5|-|TRBV4-1
CASSQEWGSGQPQHF
TGCGCCAGCAGCCAAGAATGGGGTTCGGGGCAGCCCCAGCATTTT
>-|TRBJ1-4|-|TRBV4-1
CASSQTGSNEKLFF
TGCGCCAGCAGCCAGACCGGGAGTAATGAAAAACTGTTTTTT
>-|TRBJ2-7|-|TRBV6-5
CASSYNKGGTYEQYF
TGTGCCAGCAGTTACAACAAGGGGGGGACCTACGAGCAGTACTTC
>-|TRBJ1-6|TRBD1|TRBV5-1
CASSQQGTPLHF
TGCGCCAGCAGTCAACAGGGGACACCCCTCCACTTT
>few|TRBJ2-1|-|TRBV28
CASSATGGLRQFF
TGTGCCAGCAGTGCCACGGGGGGCCTAAGGCAGTTCTTC
>-|TRBJ2-3|-|TRBV7-3
CASSQEADTQYF
TGTGCCAGCAGCCAGGAGGCGGATACGCAGTATTTT
>-|TRBJ1-1|TRBD1|TRBV11-2
CASSLADRTGGTEAFF
TGTGCCAGCAGCTTAGCAGATAGGACAGGAGGCACTGAAGCTTTCTTT
>-|TRBJ2-2|-|TRBV19
CASSIDREGLGGELFF
TGTGCCAGTAGTATAGACAGGGAAGGCCTAGGAGGGGAGCTGTTTTTT
>-|TRBJ1-4|-|TRBV18
CASSLYRSGGENEKLFF
TGTGCCAGCTCACTATACCGGAGCGGGGGAGAAAATGAAAAACTGTTTTTT
>-|TRBJ2-7|-|TRBV29-1
CSAIAWQGSSYEQYF
TGCAGCGCCATTGCGTGGCAGGGGAGCTCCTACGAGCAGTACTTC
>-|TRBJ2-7|-|TRBV27
CASSSASSSYEQYF
TGTGCCAGCAGTTCGGCGTCTAGCAGCTACGAGCAGTACTTC
>-|TRBJ2-1|TRBD1|TRBV7-9
CASSQPGQGIRFGYNEQFF
TGTGCCAGCAGCCAACCGGGACAGGGTATTAGATTCGGGTACAATGAGCAGTTCTTC
>-|TRBJ1-2|-|TRBV5-5
CASSFVDTNYGYTF
TGTGCCAGCAGCTTTGTCGACACCAACTATGGCTACACCTTC
>-|TRBJ1-5|-|TRBV21-1
CASDTPRRNNQPQHF
TGTGCCAGCGATACGCCCCGCAGGAACAATCAGCCCCAGCATTTT
>-|TRBJ2-7|-|TRBV6-5
CASTQWGDKDYEQYF
TGTGCCAGCACTCAATGGGGGGATAAGGACTACGAGCAGTACTTC
>-|TRBJ1-1|TRBD1|TRBV6-5
CASSYSVRGDTEAFF
TGTGCCAGCAGTTACTCTGTCAGGGGGGACACTGAAGCTTTCTTT
>-|TRBJ1-2|-|TRBV28
CASSQGLRTAGYTF
TGTGCCAGCAGTCAGGGCCTTCGCACGGCGGGCTACACCTTC
>-|TRBJ2-4|-|TRBV2
CASSRGQSGNIQYF
TGTGCCAGCAGTCGAGGACAGAGCGGAAACATTCAGTACTTC
>-|TRBJ1-2|TRBD1|TRBV15
CATSGDSAAYGGYTF
TGTGCCACCAGCGGGGACAGCGCAGCCTATGGGGGCTACACCTTC
>-|TRBJ1-1|-|TRBV5-4
CASSLLQGRGSTEAFF
TGTGCCAGCAGCTTGTTACAGGGTCGAGGAAGCACTGAAGCTTTCTTT
>-|TRBJ2-1|-|TRBV7-9
CASSLFLGEWVNEQFF
TGTGCCAGCAGCTTATTTCTCGGGGAATGGGTCAATGAGCAGTTCTTC
>few|TRBJ1-5|-|TRBV27
CATGPGRDSNQPQHF
TGTGCCACCGGGCCGGGGAGGGATAGCAATCAGCCCCAGCATTTT
>-|TRBJ1-2|-|TRBV12-3/TRBV12-4
CASSSQGNYGYTF
TGTGCCAGCAGTTCCCAGGGGAACTATGGCTACACCTTC
>-|TRBJ2-7|TRBD1|TRBV5-4
CASSLTGAGEQYF
TGTGCCAGCAGTCTGACAGGGGCGGGAGAGCAGTACTTC
>-|TRBJ2-3|-|TRBV28
CASRQRDSPPDTQYF
TGTGCCAGCAGACAACGGGACTCCCCGCCAGATACGCAGTATTTT
>once|TRBJ1-4|-|TRBV7-9
CASSLGQATNEKLFF
TGTGCCAGCAGCTTAGGGCAGGCAACTAATGAAAAACTGTTTTTT
>-|TRBJ1-6|TRBD1|TRBV30
CAWSSGTGTYSPLHF
TGTGCCTGGAGTTCCGGGACAGGGACGTACTCACCCCTCCACTTT
>-|TRBJ1-1|TRBD1|TRBV3-1/TRBV3-2
CASSPIGTGAAFF
TGTGCCAGCAGCCCGATTGGGACAGGTGCAGCTTTCTTT
>few|TRBJ1-2|-|TRBV4-1
CASSQSSDYGYTF
TGCGCCAGCAGCCAAAGTTCGGACTATGGCTACACCTTC
>-|TRBJ2-5|TRBD2|TRBV4-1
CASTLRAGGIQETQYF
TGCGCCAGCACCCTCAGAGCGGGGGGCATCCAAGAGACCCAGTACTTC
>-|TRBJ1-4|TRBD1|TRBV7-8
CASSPTGTNEKLFF
TGTGCCAGCAGCCCGACAGGGACTAATGAAAAACTGTTTTTT
>few|TRBJ2-3|TRBD1|TRBV14
CASSRGQGGFPTSTDTQYF
TGTGCCAGCAGCAGGGGACAGGGCGGCTTTCCTACTAGCACAGATACGCAGTATTTT